This TCR beta chain derives from a study of blood T cell repertoires in COVID-19. On the study more broadly: Samples of COVID-19 (acute and convalescent) were obtained from the United States, Italy and Spain. Sample material is recorded as cDNA or gDNA derived from T cells, B-cell-depleted T cells, or PBMCs.

This clone has only a few counts. The sample has other DNA sequences that encode this CDR3 too. In the study's own analysis: Reference gene primer amplification gave nucleated cell count estimates. This table comes from immunoSEQ multiplex PCR, and its TCRdb copy is limited to in-frame clones, with some not included. That table furnishes V, J and clone size, whereas the DNA furnished D and trimming. Of more than 95,000 clones listed, 85% to 90% are singletons. Germline V gene sequence: CDR1 SGHDN, CDR2 FVKESK. This CDR3 contains 16 residues. J lost 2 bases, V lost 4 bases, and 5 bases had no gene match.

Sequenced input: peripheral blood. The receptor was isolated from a woman aged 60-75 years in a cohort sampled during active or convalescent COVID-19. V usage is TRBV14 and J usage is TRBJ1-4; 9 nucleotides line up with TRBD1. The CDR3 here is CASSRLGQGTNEKLFF. The DNA of the CDR3 is TGTGCCAGCAGCCGGCTGGGACAGGGCACTAATGAAAAACTGTTTTTT.